A selection of T cell receptor beta chains follows, all from one sample in a study of T cells after posttransplantation cyclophosphamide. Data came from immunoSEQ multiplex PCR; TCRdb stores just in-frame clones and leaves some out. The sample shows about 3,800 clones, 60% to 80% of them seen only once. The input for sequencing was CD8+ T cells sorted from PBMCs, taken more than 1,000 days after allogeneic stem cell transplant with posttransplant cyclophosphamide. Receptor source: a female patient aged 35 to 55 who received an allogeneic stem cell transplant from a related donor, was CMV-positive, and had no GVHD. The graft donor may be the source of some T cells. Both conserved end residues are part of each CDR3. A D gene is named only where the DNA matches it firmly. Clone size appears in some rows only: once, few, many, or a class for an expanded clone.

j_call: TRBJ2-7; clone_size: NA; d_call: TRBD2; v_call: TRBV4-2; cdr3_aa: CASSQEVGSGVYEQYF; cdr3_nt: TGTGCCAGCAGCCAAGAAGTCGGGAGCGGGGTCTACGAGCAGTACTTC
j_call: TRBJ2-3; clone_size: NA; d_call: TRBD2; v_call: TRBV5-6; cdr3_aa: CASSLELAGALTNTQYF; cdr3_nt: TGTGCCAGCAGCTTGGAACTAGCGGGGGCCCTCACGAATACGCAGTATTTT
j_call: TRBJ1-2; clone_size: NA; d_call: TRBD1; v_call: TRBV6-1; cdr3_aa: CAISERPGGPLYGYTF; cdr3_nt: TGTGCCATCAGTGAGAGGCCAGGGGGTCCCCTCTATGGCTACACCTTC
j_call: TRBJ2-7; clone_size: few; d_call: TRBD1; v_call: TRBV9; cdr3_aa: CASSFGQGTAYEQYF; cdr3_nt: TGTGCCAGCAGTTTCGGACAGGGGACGGCCTACGAGCAGTACTTC
j_call: TRBJ1-2; clone_size: NA; d_call: NA; v_call: TRBV10-3; cdr3_aa: CAISLQGRDYGYTF; cdr3_nt: TGTGCCATCAGCTTGCAGGGGCGCGACTATGGCTACACCTTC
j_call: TRBJ1-1; clone_size: NA; d_call: NA; v_call: TRBV28; cdr3_aa: CASSLGAGGRATEAFF; cdr3_nt: TGTGCCAGCAGTCTCGGGGCGGGGGGCAGGGCCACTGAAGCTTTCTTT
j_call: TRBJ1-4; clone_size: NA; d_call: NA; v_call: TRBV5-1; cdr3_aa: CASSLEGYEKLFF; cdr3_nt: TGCGCCAGCAGCTTGGAGGGGTATGAAAAACTGTTTTTT
j_call: TRBJ2-7; clone_size: NA; d_call: NA; v_call: TRBV9; cdr3_aa: CASIFRQRTAYEQYF; cdr3_nt: TGTGCCAGTATTTTCAGACAGAGGACGGCATACGAGCAGTACTTC
j_call: TRBJ2-5; clone_size: NA; d_call: NA; v_call: TRBV19; cdr3_aa: CASTHGAGEETQYF; cdr3_nt: TGTGCCAGTACTCATGGGGCAGGGGAAGAGACCCAGTACTTC
j_call: TRBJ2-7; clone_size: few; d_call: TRBD1; v_call: TRBV9; cdr3_aa: CASCFGQGTAYEQYF; cdr3_nt: TGTGCCAGTTGTTTCGGACAGGGGACGGCATACGAGCAGTACTTC
j_call: TRBJ1-2; clone_size: few; d_call: NA; v_call: TRBV7-9; cdr3_aa: CASSDLNYGYTF; cdr3_nt: TGTGCCAGCAGCGACTTAAACTATGGCTACACCTTC
j_call: TRBJ2-7; clone_size: few; d_call: NA; v_call: TRBV9; cdr3_aa: CACFFRQGTAYEQYF; cdr3_nt: TGTGCCTGTTTTTTCAGGCAGGGGACGGCCTACGAGCAGTACTTC
j_call: TRBJ2-3; clone_size: NA; d_call: TRBD2; v_call: TRBV6-1; cdr3_aa: CASKALAGDADTQYF; cdr3_nt: TGTGCCAGCAAGGCCCTAGCGGGGGACGCAGATACGCAGTATTTT
j_call: TRBJ2-3; clone_size: NA; d_call: TRBD2; v_call: TRBV9; cdr3_aa: CASSAASGGMSDTQYF; cdr3_nt: TGTGCCAGCAGCGCGGCTAGCGGGGGCATGTCAGATACGCAGTATTTT
j_call: TRBJ2-7; clone_size: NA; d_call: NA; v_call: TRBV1; cdr3_aa: CTSSHGGAGRYF; cdr3_nt: TGCACCAGCAGCCACGGGGGGGCGGGACGTTACTTC
j_call: TRBJ2-7; clone_size: NA; d_call: NA; v_call: TRBV27; cdr3_aa: CASSSDRAYEQYF; cdr3_nt: TGTGCCAGCAGTTCGGACAGAGCCTACGAGCAGTACTTC
j_call: TRBJ2-7; clone_size: NA; d_call: NA; v_call: TRBV4-3; cdr3_aa: CASSQWTENYEQYF; cdr3_nt: TGCGCCAGCAGCCAATGGACAGAGAACTACGAGCAGTACTTC
j_call: TRBJ2-7; clone_size: once; d_call: NA; v_call: TRBV6-5; cdr3_aa: CASSQTGYEQYF; cdr3_nt: TGTGCCAGCAGCCAAACAGGGTACGAGCAGTACTTC
j_call: TRBJ1-2; clone_size: medium-sized; d_call: NA; v_call: TRBV5-6; cdr3_aa: CASSQQDYYGYTF; cdr3_nt: TGTGCCAGCAGCCAGCAGGACTACTATGGCTACACCTTC
j_call: TRBJ2-7; clone_size: NA; d_call: TRBD1; v_call: TRBV9; cdr3_aa: CAIIIRQGTAYEQYF; cdr3_nt: TGTGCCATCATCATCAGACAGGGGACGGCCTACGAGCAGTACTTC
j_call: TRBJ2-7; clone_size: NA; d_call: NA; v_call: TRBV9; cdr3_aa: CASSIKQETAYEQYF; cdr3_nt: TGTGCCAGTAGTATCAAACAGGAGACGGCCTACGAGCAGTACTTC
j_call: TRBJ2-3; clone_size: NA; d_call: TRBD2; v_call: TRBV6-5; cdr3_aa: CASSLSGGPIDTQYF; cdr3_nt: TGTGCCAGCAGCCTTAGCGGGGGGCCGATAGATACGCAGTATTTT
j_call: TRBJ2-7; clone_size: once; d_call: NA; v_call: TRBV5-4; cdr3_aa: CASSSSSYEQYF; cdr3_nt: TGTGCCAGCAGCTCGAGCTCCTACGAGCAGTACTTC
j_call: TRBJ2-5; clone_size: NA; d_call: TRBD1; v_call: TRBV28; cdr3_aa: CASSLGTGTKTQETQYF; cdr3_nt: TGTGCCAGCAGTTTGGGGACAGGAACGAAAACTCAAGAGACCCAGTACTTC
j_call: TRBJ2-7; clone_size: NA; d_call: NA; v_call: TRBV6-6; cdr3_aa: CASSRTQSYEQYF; cdr3_nt: TGTGCCAGCAGCAGGACACAAAGCTACGAGCAGTACTTC
j_call: TRBJ2-7; clone_size: NA; d_call: TRBD1; v_call: TRBV4-2; cdr3_aa: CASSRTPDRGSYEQYF; cdr3_nt: TGTGCCAGCAGCCGAACCCCGGACAGGGGGTCCTACGAGCAGTACTTC
j_call: TRBJ1-1; clone_size: NA; d_call: NA; v_call: TRBV25-1; cdr3_aa: CASSAGVGTEAFF; cdr3_nt: TGTGCCAGCAGTGCAGGGGTCGGCACTGAAGCTTTCTTT
j_call: TRBJ2-2; clone_size: NA; d_call: NA; v_call: TRBV4-1; cdr3_aa: CASSRRTDTGELFF; cdr3_nt: TGCGCCAGCAGCCGACGGACTGACACCGGGGAGCTGTTTTTT
j_call: TRBJ1-2; clone_size: once; d_call: TRBD1; v_call: TRBV7-3; cdr3_aa: CASSLTSTGGARGYTF; cdr3_nt: TGTGCCAGCAGCTTAACCTCGACAGGGGGCGCGAGGGGCTACACCTTC
j_call: TRBJ1-1; clone_size: NA; d_call: NA; v_call: TRBV28; cdr3_aa: CASSCREDTWNTEAFF; cdr3_nt: TGTGCCAGCAGTTGCCGTGAGGACACTTGGAACACTGAAGCTTTCTTT
j_call: TRBJ2-7; clone_size: NA; d_call: NA; v_call: TRBV9; cdr3_aa: CASSEGGAYEQYF; cdr3_nt: TGTGCCAGCAGCGAAGGGGGGGCCTACGAGCAGTACTTC
j_call: TRBJ1-1; clone_size: NA; d_call: NA; v_call: TRBV13; cdr3_aa: CASSLFLTEAFF; cdr3_nt: TGTGCCAGCAGCTTATTTCTGACAGAAGCTTTCTTT
j_call: TRBJ2-2; clone_size: NA; d_call: TRBD1; v_call: TRBV4-3; cdr3_aa: CASSYRDRPIANTGELFF; cdr3_nt: TGCGCCAGCAGCTACCGGGACAGGCCTATCGCGAACACCGGGGAGCTGTTTTTT
j_call: TRBJ2-1; clone_size: NA; d_call: TRBD2; v_call: TRBV11-2; cdr3_aa: CASSPRGSSGYNEQFF; cdr3_nt: TGTGCCAGCAGCCCTAGGGGGTCTAGCGGGTACAATGAGCAGTTCTTC
j_call: TRBJ2-3; clone_size: NA; d_call: TRBD2; v_call: TRBV19; cdr3_aa: CASSAPGLEKSSTDTQYF; cdr3_nt: TGTGCCAGTAGTGCACCGGGACTAGAGAAATCTAGCACAGATACGCAGTATTTT
j_call: TRBJ2-1; clone_size: NA; d_call: TRBD2; v_call: TRBV9; cdr3_aa: CASSTRTSGVRNEQFF; cdr3_nt: TGTGCCAGCAGCACCCGGACTAGTGGGGTGCGGAATGAGCAGTTCTTC
j_call: TRBJ1-3; clone_size: NA; d_call: NA; v_call: TRBV6-1; cdr3_aa: CASSPNLYTIYF; cdr3_nt: TGTGCCAGCAGCCCAAACTTGTACACCATATATTTT
j_call: TRBJ2-7; clone_size: NA; d_call: NA; v_call: TRBV9; cdr3_aa: CASSFRQETAYEQYF; cdr3_nt: TGTGCCAGTAGTTTCAGACAGGAGACGGCATACGAGCAGTACTTC
j_call: TRBJ2-7; clone_size: NA; d_call: NA; v_call: TRBV13; cdr3_aa: CASSTQDYEQYF; cdr3_nt: TGTGCCAGCAGCACACAGGACTACGAGCAGTACTTC
j_call: TRBJ2-2; clone_size: NA; d_call: TRBD2; v_call: TRBV10-1; cdr3_aa: CASSGLAGLANTGELFF; cdr3_nt: TGCGCCAGCAGTGGGCTAGCGGGGCTCGCGAACACCGGGGAGCTGTTTTTT
j_call: TRBJ2-1; clone_size: NA; d_call: TRBD1; v_call: TRBV6-4; cdr3_aa: CASRRDRGADEQFF; cdr3_nt: TGTGCCAGCAGACGGGACAGGGGTGCCGATGAGCAGTTCTTC
j_call: TRBJ1-2; clone_size: NA; d_call: TRBD1; v_call: TRBV27; cdr3_aa: CASSSKPPGGEYGYTF; cdr3_nt: TGTGCCAGCAGTTCCAAGCCTCCAGGGGGCGAATATGGCTACACCTTC
j_call: TRBJ1-5; clone_size: once; d_call: NA; v_call: TRBV7-6; cdr3_aa: CASSLGTAGNQPQHF; cdr3_nt: TGTGCCAGCAGCTTAGGAACAGCCGGCAATCAGCCCCAGCATTTT
j_call: TRBJ2-3; clone_size: NA; d_call: NA; v_call: TRBV5-1; cdr3_aa: CASSLTGLDTQYF; cdr3_nt: TGCGCCAGCAGCTTGACCGGTCTAGATACGCAGTATTTT
j_call: TRBJ2-7; clone_size: NA; d_call: TRBD1; v_call: TRBV9; cdr3_aa: CASIIRQGTAYEQYF; cdr3_nt: TGTGCCAGCATTATCAGACAGGGGACGGCCTACGAGCAGTACTTC
j_call: TRBJ1-5; clone_size: medium-sized; d_call: NA; v_call: TRBV27; cdr3_aa: CASGAPSNQPQHF; cdr3_nt: TGTGCCAGTGGGGCCCCCAGCAATCAGCCCCAGCATTTT